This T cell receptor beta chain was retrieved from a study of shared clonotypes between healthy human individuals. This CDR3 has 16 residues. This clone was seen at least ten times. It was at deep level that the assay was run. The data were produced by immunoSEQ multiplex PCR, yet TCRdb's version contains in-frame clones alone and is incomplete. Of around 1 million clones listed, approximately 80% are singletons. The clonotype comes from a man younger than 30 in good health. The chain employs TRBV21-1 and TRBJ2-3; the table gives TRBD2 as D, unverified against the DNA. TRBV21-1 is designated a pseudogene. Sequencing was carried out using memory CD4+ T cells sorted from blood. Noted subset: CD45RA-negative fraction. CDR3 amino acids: CASSKGLAGGADTQYF. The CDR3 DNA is TGTGCCAGCAGCAAGGGTCTAGCGGGGGGTGCAGATACGCAGTATTTT.